The count of the clone carrying this T cell receptor (beta chain) is one. Its antigen is not known. Only in-frame clones appear in the TCRdb table, and some are missing; sequencing was by immunoSEQ multiplex PCR. In the table there are 100,000 or so clones, about 93% of which are singletons. These data originate in a study of T cell responses to AZD1222 COVID-19 vaccine. Across the whole study: Second doses that came at about 4 or about 12 weeks were put together. General observations from the study: Donor demographics were predominantly white British with a female majority; clonal diversity may be underestimated. Regions 160-218 and 743-854 held dominance among vaccine-associated CD4 TCRs, which spanned spike.

This CDR3 contains 13 residues. V gave up 8 bases and J gave up 8 bases, with 19 bases separating them. The germline V gene has CDR1 SGHRS and CDR2 YFSETQ. The clonotype was recovered from an adult in good health. The starting material was peripheral blood, obtained on day 0 of AZD1222 vaccination. This sequence joins TRBV5-1 and TRBJ1-2; TRBD1 might be the D (6 bases). This CDR3 reads CASGEGTNSGYTF. In nucleotides, the CDR3 is TGCGCCAGTGGGGAGGGGACAAATTCAGGCTACACCTTC.